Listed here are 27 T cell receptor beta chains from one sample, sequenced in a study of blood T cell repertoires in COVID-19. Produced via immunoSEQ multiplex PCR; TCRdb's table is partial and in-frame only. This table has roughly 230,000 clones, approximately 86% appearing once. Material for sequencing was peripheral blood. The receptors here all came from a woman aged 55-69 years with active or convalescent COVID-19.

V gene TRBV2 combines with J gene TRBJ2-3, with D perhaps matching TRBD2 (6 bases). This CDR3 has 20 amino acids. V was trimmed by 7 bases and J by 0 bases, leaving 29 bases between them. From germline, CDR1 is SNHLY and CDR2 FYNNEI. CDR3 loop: CASISPVLAPNRTSTDTQYF. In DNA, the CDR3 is TGTGCCAGCATTTCCCCCGTCCTAGCGCCAAACCGAACTAGCACAGATACGCAGTATTTT.

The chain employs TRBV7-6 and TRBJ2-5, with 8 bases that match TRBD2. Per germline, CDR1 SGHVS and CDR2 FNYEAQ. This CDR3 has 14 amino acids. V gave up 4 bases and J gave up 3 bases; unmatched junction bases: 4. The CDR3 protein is CASSWAGGEETQYF. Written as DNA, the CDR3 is TGTGCCAGCAGCTGGGCGGGGGGAGAAGAGACCCAGTACTTC.

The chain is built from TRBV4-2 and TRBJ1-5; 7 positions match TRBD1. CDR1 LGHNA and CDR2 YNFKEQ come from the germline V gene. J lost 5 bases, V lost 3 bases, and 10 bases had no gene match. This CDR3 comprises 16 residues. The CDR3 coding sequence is TGTGCCAGCAGCCAGGGACGAGACAGGGTCGATCAGCCCCAGCATTTT. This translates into CASSQGRDRVDQPQHF.

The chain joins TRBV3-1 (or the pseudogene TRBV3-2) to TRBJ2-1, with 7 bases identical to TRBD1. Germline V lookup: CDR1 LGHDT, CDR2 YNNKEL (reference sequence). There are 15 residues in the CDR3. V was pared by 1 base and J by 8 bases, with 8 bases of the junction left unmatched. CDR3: CASSQGGDRAHEQFF. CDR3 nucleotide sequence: TGTGCCAGCAGCCAAGGGGGCGACAGGGCCCATGAGCAGTTCTTC.

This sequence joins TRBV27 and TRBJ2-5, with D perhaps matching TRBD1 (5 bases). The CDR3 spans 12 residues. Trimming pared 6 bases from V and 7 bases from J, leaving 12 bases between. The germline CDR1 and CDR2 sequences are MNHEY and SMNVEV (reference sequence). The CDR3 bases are TGTGCCAGCAGCACAGTCCAGGGGACCCAGTACTTC. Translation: CASSTVQGTQYF.

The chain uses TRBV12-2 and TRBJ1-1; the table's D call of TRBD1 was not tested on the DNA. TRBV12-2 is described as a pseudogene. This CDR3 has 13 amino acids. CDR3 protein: CASRGYQGAEAFF. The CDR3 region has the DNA TGTGCAAGTCGCGGCTACCAGGGGGCTGAAGCTTTCTTT.

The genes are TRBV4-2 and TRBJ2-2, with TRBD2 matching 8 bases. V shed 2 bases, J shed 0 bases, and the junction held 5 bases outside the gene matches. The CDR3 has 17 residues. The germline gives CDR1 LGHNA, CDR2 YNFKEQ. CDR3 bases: TGTGCCAGCAGCCAACGGGGGGGCCCAGCGAACACCGGGGAGCTGTTTTTT. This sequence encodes CASSQRGGPANTGELFF.

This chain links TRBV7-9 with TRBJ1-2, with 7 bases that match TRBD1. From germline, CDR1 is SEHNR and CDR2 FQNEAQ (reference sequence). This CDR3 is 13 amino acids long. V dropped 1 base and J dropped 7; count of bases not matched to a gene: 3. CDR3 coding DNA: TGTGCCAGCAGCTTAGAGGGGGCAATTGGCTACACCTTC. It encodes CASSLEGAIGYTF.

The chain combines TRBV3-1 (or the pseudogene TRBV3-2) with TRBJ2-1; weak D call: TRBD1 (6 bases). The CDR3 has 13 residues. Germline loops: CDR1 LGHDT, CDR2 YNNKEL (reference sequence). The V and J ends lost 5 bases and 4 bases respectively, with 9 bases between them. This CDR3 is CASSKGQYNEQFF. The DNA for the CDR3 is TGTGCCAGCAGCAAAGGACAGTACAATGAGCAGTTCTTC.

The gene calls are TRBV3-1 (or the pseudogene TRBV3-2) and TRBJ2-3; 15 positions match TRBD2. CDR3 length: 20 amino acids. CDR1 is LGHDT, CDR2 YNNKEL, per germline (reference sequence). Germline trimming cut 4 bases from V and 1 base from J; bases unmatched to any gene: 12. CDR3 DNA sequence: TGTGCCAGCAGCCGACGCCTCGGGACTAGCGGGGGGCTGGGCACAGATACGCAGTATTTT. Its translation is CASSRRLGTSGGLGTDTQYF.

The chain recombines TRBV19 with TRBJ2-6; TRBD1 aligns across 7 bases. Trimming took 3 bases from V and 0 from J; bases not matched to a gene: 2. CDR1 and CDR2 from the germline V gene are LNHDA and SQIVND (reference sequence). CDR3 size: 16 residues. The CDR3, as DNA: TGTGCCAGTAGTATGGGACAGTACTCTGGGGCCAACGTCCTGACTTTC. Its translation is CASSMGQYSGANVLTF. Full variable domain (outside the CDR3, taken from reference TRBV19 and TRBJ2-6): DGGITQSPKYLFRKEGQNVTLSCEQNLNHDAMYWYRQDPGQGLRLIYYSQIVNDFQKGDIAEGYSVSREKKESFPLTVTSAQKNPTAFYLCASSMGQYSGANVLTFGAGSRLTVL.

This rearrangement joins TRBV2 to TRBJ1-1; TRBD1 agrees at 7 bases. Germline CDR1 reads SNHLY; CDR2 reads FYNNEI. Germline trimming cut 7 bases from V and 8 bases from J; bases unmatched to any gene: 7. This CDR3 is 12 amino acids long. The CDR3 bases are TGTGCCAGCACTCCGGAGGGACAGGAAGCTTTCTTT. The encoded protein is CASTPEGQEAFF.

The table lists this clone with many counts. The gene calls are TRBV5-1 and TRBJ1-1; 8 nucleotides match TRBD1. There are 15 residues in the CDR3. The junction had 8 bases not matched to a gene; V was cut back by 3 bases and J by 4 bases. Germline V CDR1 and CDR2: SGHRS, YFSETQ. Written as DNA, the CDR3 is TGCGCCAGCAGCTCCCAGGGGGCGCGAGCCACTGAAGCTTTCTTT. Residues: CASSSQGARATEAFF.

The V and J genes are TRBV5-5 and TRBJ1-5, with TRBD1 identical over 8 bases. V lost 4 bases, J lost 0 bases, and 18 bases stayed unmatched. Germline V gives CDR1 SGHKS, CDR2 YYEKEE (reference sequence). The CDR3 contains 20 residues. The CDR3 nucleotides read TGTGCCAGCAGCCCCCAATCTTGGGGACAGGTACCGAATAGCAATCAGCCCCAGCATTTT. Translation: CASSPQSWGQVPNSNQPQHF.

The CDR3 nucleotides are TGTGCCAGCAGCTTCGCCCAGGGCCACGGAAACACCATATATTTT. It yields the protein CASSFAQGHGNTIYF. The V and J genes are TRBV7-9 and TRBJ1-3; TRBD1 is a possible D gene (5 bases). Germline values: CDR1 SEHNR, CDR2 FQNEAQ (reference sequence). CDR3 length: 15 amino acids. Trimming removed 3 bases at V and 4 bases at J, with 13 bases between. The full variable domain, in which reference TRBV7-9 and TRBJ1-3 provide the parts outside the CDR3, is DTGVSQNPRHKITKRGQNVTFRCDPISEHNRLYWYRQTLGQGPEFLTYFQNEAQLEKSRLLSDRFSAERPKGSFSTLEIQRTEQGDSAMYLCASSFAQGHGNTIYFGEGSWLTVV.

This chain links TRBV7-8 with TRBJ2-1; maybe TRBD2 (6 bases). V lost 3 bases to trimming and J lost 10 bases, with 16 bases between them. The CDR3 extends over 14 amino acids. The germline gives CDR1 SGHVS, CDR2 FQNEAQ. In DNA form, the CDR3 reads TGTGCCAGCAGCTTGTTAGCGGACCTCACAGAGCAGTTCTTC. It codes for CASSLLADLTEQFF.

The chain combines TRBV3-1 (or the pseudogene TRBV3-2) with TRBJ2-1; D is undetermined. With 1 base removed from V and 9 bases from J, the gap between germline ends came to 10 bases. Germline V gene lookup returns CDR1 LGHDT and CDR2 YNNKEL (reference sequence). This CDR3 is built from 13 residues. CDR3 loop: CASSQGSIGEQFF. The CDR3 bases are TGTGCCAGCAGCCAAGGTAGCATCGGTGAGCAGTTCTTC.

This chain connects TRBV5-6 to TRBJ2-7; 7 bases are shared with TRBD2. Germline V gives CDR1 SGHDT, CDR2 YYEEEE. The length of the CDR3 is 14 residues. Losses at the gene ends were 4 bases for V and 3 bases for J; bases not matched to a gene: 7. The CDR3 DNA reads TGTGCCAGCAGCCCCGGGACTACCCTCTACGAGCAGTACGTC. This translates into CASSPGTTLYEQYV.

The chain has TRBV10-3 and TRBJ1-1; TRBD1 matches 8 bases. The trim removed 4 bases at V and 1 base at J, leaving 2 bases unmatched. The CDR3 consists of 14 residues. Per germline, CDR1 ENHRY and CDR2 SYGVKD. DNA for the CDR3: TGTGCCATCAGTGTCAGGGGGCGGAACACTGAAGCTTTCTTT. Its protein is CAISVRGRNTEAFF.

DNA for the CDR3: TGTGCCAGCAGCACGGGACTAGCGGAATACAATGAGCAGTTCTTC. Its translation: CASSTGLAEYNEQFF. V gene TRBV7-9 combines with J gene TRBJ2-1; 11 positions agree with TRBD2. The germline gives CDR1 SEHNR, CDR2 FQNEAQ (reference sequence). The CDR3 spans 15 residues. Losses at the gene ends were 5 bases for V and 4 bases for J; bases not matched to a gene: 4.

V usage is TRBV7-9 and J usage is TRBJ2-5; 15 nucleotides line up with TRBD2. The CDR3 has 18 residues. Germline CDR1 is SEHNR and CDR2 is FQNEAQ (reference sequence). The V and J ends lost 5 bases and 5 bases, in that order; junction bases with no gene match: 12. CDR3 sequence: CASSRGLAGGPIAETQYF. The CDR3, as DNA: TGTGCCAGCAGCCGGGGACTAGCGGGGGGCCCAATTGCCGAGACCCAGTACTTC.

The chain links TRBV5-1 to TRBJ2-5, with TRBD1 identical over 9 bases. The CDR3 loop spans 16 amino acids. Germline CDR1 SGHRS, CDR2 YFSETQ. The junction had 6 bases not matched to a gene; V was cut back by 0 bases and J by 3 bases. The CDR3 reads CASSLGPGQGEETQYF. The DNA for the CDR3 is TGCGCCAGCAGCTTGGGGCCGGGACAGGGAGAAGAGACCCAGTACTTC.

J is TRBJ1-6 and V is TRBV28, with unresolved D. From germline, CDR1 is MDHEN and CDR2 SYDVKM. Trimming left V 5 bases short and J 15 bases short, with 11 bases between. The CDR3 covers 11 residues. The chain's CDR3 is CASSETRRLHF. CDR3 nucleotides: TGTGCCAGCAGTGAGACAAGACGCCTCCACTTT.

CDR3 DNA sequence: TGTGCCAGTACGCGCAGGGGCACAGATACGCAGTATTTT. Its translation is CASTRRGTDTQYF. The V call is TRBV19, the J call TRBJ2-3; D perhaps matches TRBD1 (5 bases). The CDR3 runs 13 residues. Germline loops: CDR1 LNHDA, CDR2 SQIVND (reference sequence). V was cut by 7 bases and J by 1 base, with 9 bases left in between.

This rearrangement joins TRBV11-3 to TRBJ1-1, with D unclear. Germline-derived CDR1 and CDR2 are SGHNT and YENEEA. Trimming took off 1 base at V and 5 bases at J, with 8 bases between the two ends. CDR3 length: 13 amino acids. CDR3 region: CASSLVGRTEAFF. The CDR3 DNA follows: TGTGCCAGCAGCTTAGTCGGGAGGACTGAAGCTTTCTTT.

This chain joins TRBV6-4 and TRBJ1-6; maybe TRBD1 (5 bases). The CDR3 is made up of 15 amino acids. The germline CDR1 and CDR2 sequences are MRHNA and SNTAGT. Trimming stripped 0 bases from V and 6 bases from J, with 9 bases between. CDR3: CASSDSPGRNSPLHF. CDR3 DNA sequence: TGTGCCAGCAGTGACTCACCAGGGCGTAATTCACCCCTCCACTTT.

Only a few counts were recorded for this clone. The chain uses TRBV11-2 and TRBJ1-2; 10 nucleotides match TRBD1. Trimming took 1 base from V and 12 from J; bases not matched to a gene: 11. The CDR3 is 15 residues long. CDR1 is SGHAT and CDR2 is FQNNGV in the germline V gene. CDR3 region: CASSLVGDRGSGHTF. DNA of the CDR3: TGTGCCAGCAGCTTAGTTGGGGACAGGGGATCGGGGCACACCTTC.